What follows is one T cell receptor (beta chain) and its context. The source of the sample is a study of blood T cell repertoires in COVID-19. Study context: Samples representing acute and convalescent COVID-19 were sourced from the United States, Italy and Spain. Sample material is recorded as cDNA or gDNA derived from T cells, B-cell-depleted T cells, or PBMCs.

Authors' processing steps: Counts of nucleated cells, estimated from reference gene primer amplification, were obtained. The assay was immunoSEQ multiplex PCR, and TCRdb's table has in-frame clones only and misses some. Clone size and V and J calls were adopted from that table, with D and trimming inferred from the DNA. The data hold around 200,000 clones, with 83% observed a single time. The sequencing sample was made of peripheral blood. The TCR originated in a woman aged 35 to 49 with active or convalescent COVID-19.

CDR3 nucleotides: TGTGCCAGCAGCCCGGGACTGCCCTCGTACCAAGAGACCCAGTACTTC. Translating it yields CASSPGLPSYQETQYF. The chain uses TRBV7-9 and TRBJ2-5; D may be TRBD2 (6 bases). Germline values: CDR1 SEHNR, CDR2 FQNEAQ (reference sequence). V lost 5 bases to trimming and J lost 0 bases, with 16 bases between them. The CDR3 extends over 16 amino acids.